This is a list of T cell receptor beta chains from one sample in a study of response to subunit inactivated influenza vaccine. TCRdb re-called the RT-PCR reads through MiXCR, storing one row per CDR3 protein. The profile shows about 620,000 distinct CDR3 sequences, about 10% of them singletons. The sample consisted of PBMCs from blood, taken on the day of vaccination. The receptors derive from a middle-aged man who received an inactivated influenza vaccine. The CDR3 runs from the conserved cysteine through the conserved F or W. The D gene is left open where the match is weak. Only part of the rows carry a size: once, few, many, or a class if the clone is expanded.

>TRBD1|many|TRBJ1-2|TRBV7-2|13
TGTGCCAGCCGCCCACAGGGGAGTTATGGCTACACCTTC
CASRPQGSYGYTF
>TRBD1|few|TRBJ2-7|TRBV5-6|15
TGTGCCAGCAGCAAAAGGACAGGGATCTCCTACGAGCAGTACTTC
CASSKRTGISYEQYF
>NA|few|TRBJ2-1|TRBV7-9|14
TGTGCCAGCAGCCCACCGTTTCCCTACAATGAGCAGTTCTTC
CASSPPFPYNEQFF
>TRBD2|NA|TRBJ2-5|TRBV5-6|13
TGTGCCAGCAGCTGGACTAGCGAAGAGACCCAGTACTTC
CASSWTSEETQYF
>NA|few|TRBJ2-2|TRBV7-9|15
TGTGCCAGCAGCTTAATGCTTGGGAACACCGGGGAGCTGTTTTTT
CASSLMLGNTGELFF
>NA|once|TRBJ2-1|TRBV5-1|13
TGCGCCAGCGGCGGGCGCTCCTACAATGAGCAGTTCTTC
CASGGRSYNEQFF
>TRBD1|NA|TRBJ2-7|TRBV20-1|14
TGCAGTGCACCAGGGGGATCCTTCTCCTACGAGCAGTACTTC
CSAPGGSFSYEQYF
>NA|NA|TRBJ1-1|TRBV20-1|12
TGCAGTGCTAAGACAGCGAACATTGAAGCTTTCTTT
CSAKTANIEAFF
>NA|NA|TRBJ2-7|TRBV29-1|14
TGCAGCGTTGAAAAGGAAGCAGGGTGGGGCGAGCAGTACTTC
CSVEKEAGWGEQYF
>NA|few|TRBJ2-7|TRBV12-3/TRBV12-4|17
TGTGCCAGCAGTTTAGGCCAAACGTCCAGGTCCGCCTACGAGCAGTACTTC
CASSLGQTSRSAYEQYF
>TRBD1|NA|TRBJ2-1|TRBV7-6|15
TGTGCCAGCAGCAGATCCCAGGGGGCGAGTAATGAGCAGTTCTTC
CASSRSQGASNEQFF
>NA|NA|TRBJ1-1|TRBV6-2/TRBV6-3|13
TGTGCCAGCAGTTACTCGCTCTACACTGAAGCTTTCTTT
CASSYSLYTEAFF
>TRBD2|NA|TRBJ2-7|TRBV4-2|15
TGTGCCAGCAGCCAAGGAGCGGGGGGGTTTGTCGAGCAGTACTTC
CASSQGAGGFVEQYF
>NA|NA|TRBJ2-1|TRBV20-1|13
TGCAGTGGTAGAGGCGGCACCTACAATGAGCAGTTCTTC
CSGRGGTYNEQFF
>NA|NA|TRBJ2-7|TRBV15|14
TGTGCCACCAGCAGCACACTGATGGCCTACGAGCAGTACTTC
CATSSTLMAYEQYF
>NA|few|TRBJ2-7|TRBV18|15
TGTGCCAGCTCACGACAACCTGGAAGAGCCTACGAGCAGTACTTC
CASSRQPGRAYEQYF
>NA|NA|TRBJ2-1|TRBV20-1|11
TGCAGTGCTAGATGGGGGCGGGAGCAGTTCTTC
CSARWGREQFF
>NA|NA|TRBJ1-1|TRBV3-1|12
TGTGCCAGCAGCCGCGGGAAGGACGAAGCTTTCTTT
CASSRGKDEAFF
>NA|many|TRBJ1-6|TRBV19|14
TGTGCCAGACGCGCCAGGCTCGGGAATTCACCCCTCCACTTT
CARRARLGNSPLHF
>NA|NA|TRBJ2-5|TRBV10-3|16
TGTGCCATCAGTGAGGGGGAAGCGGGACAACAAGAGACCCAGTACTTC
CAISEGEAGQQETQYF
>NA|NA|TRBJ2-5|TRBV9|16
TGTGCCAGCAGCGCAGGGGGGAGGGTGCGCCAAGAGACCCAGTACTTC
CASSAGGRVRQETQYF
>TRBD2|many|TRBJ2-1|TRBV29-1|15
TGCAGCGCTGCAGTTACTAGCGGGAGGGCCGATGAGCAGTTCTTC
CSAAVTSGRADEQFF
>TRBD1|many|TRBJ2-1|TRBV7-2|15
TGTGCCAGCAGCATAGACAGGGGGCCTTACAATGAGCAGTTCTTC
CASSIDRGPYNEQFF
>TRBD1|few|TRBJ1-2|TRBV28|14
TGTGCCATTCCCGTGGGGACAGGGGTAACTGGCTACACCTTC
CAIPVGTGVTGYTF
>NA|NA|TRBJ2-1|TRBV24-1|16
TGTGCCACCAGTGCAGGCAGAAATAACCCCTACAATGAGCAGTTCTTC
CATSAGRNNPYNEQFF
>NA|NA|TRBJ2-2|TRBV7-9|15
TGTGCCAGCAGCCCATGGACAAGGCGGGCCGGGGAGCTGTTTTTT
CASSPWTRRAGELFF
>NA|many|TRBJ2-1|TRBV7-2|14
TGTGCCAGCAGTTCGCAGGGGCGTAACAATGAGCAGTTCTTC
CASSSQGRNNEQFF
>NA|NA|TRBJ2-7|TRBV12-3/TRBV12-4|15
TGTGCCAGCAGTTTAGAGGGGACCTACTCCTACGAGCAGTACTTC
CASSLEGTYSYEQYF
>NA|few|TRBJ1-1|TRBV3-1|13
TGTGCCAGCAGCCCGCGACAGAGGGCTGAAGCTTTCTTT
CASSPRQRAEAFF
>NA|many|TRBJ2-1|TRBV5-1|15
TGCGCCAGCAGCTTGGGAGCGGGCGCTTACAATGAGCAGTTCTTC
CASSLGAGAYNEQFF
>NA|few|TRBJ1-6|TRBV12-3/TRBV12-4|15
TGTGCCAGCAGTTTTCGGGCAGATTATAATTCACCCCTCCACTTT
CASSFRADYNSPLHF
>NA|NA|TRBJ2-2|TRBV7-8|14
TGTGCCAGCATCATGAAGGAGGAGACCGGGGAGCTGTTTTTT
CASIMKEETGELFF
>NA|few|TRBJ2-1|TRBV20-1|16
TGCAGTGCTAGGCCAGGTGGACGGTTCCACTACAATGAGCAGTTCTTC
CSARPGGRFHYNEQFF
>NA|NA|TRBJ2-3|TRBV5-1|16
TGCGCCAGCAGCCCGACAGCTACCACCACGAGAGATACGCAGTATTTT
CASSPTATTTRDTQYF
>TRBD1|few|TRBJ2-7|TRBV30|14
TGTGCCTGGAATATTGAGGGGGCCACCTACGAGCAGTACTTC
CAWNIEGATYEQYF
>NA|few|TRBJ2-7|TRBV29-1|13
TGCAGCGTTCGGGACCCGGTATCCTACGAGCAGTACTTC
CSVRDPVSYEQYF
>TRBD1|few|TRBJ2-2|TRBV12-3/TRBV12-4|15
TGTGCCAGCAGTGGGGGACAGGAGAACACCGGGGAGCTGTTTTTT
CASSGGQENTGELFF
>NA|many|TRBJ2-1|TRBV6-5|14
TGTGCCAGCAGTTACAGGGGCTCCTACAATGAGCAGTTCTTC
CASSYRGSYNEQFF
>NA|NA|TRBJ2-7|TRBV20-1|11
TGCAGTGCCCGTTCGGGGTACGAGCAGTACTTC
CSARSGYEQYF
>TRBD2|few|TRBJ2-1|TRBV14|17
TGTGCCAGCAGCCAAGAGGGGGGTGGACTAGCGCTAAATGAGCAGTTCTTC
CASSQEGGGLALNEQFF
>TRBD2|NA|TRBJ2-1|TRBV13|16
TGTGCCAGCAGCTTAGCCCCTAGCGGGGGCTACAATGAGCAGTTCTTC
CASSLAPSGGYNEQFF
>NA|few|TRBJ2-1|TRBV5-8|14
TGTGCCAGCTATCAGGGGCGAACTTCATATGAGCAGTTCTTC
CASYQGRTSYEQFF
>NA|NA|TRBJ2-1|TRBV12-3/TRBV12-4|13
TGTGCCAGCCAAATGACAGTATTGAATGAGCAGTTCTTC
CASQMTVLNEQFF
>NA|NA|TRBJ2-7|TRBV15|19
TGTGCCACCGGGGACGCCGGAGCGGGTTTACAGGGCTCGAGGGGGGAGCAGTACTTC
CATGDAGAGLQGSRGEQYF
>NA|NA|TRBJ1-1|TRBV7-2|13
TGTGCCAGCAGCGCCGACAGGATCACTGAAGCTTTCTTT
CASSADRITEAFF
>NA|many|TRBJ2-1|TRBV4-2|15
TGTGCCAGCAGCCAAGCGTCCAATAGAGGAAATGAGCAGTTCTTC
CASSQASNRGNEQFF
>TRBD1|NA|TRBJ2-7|TRBV5-1|14
TGCGCCAGCAGCTTGGGTCGGGACAGGGGAGAGCAGTACTTC
CASSLGRDRGEQYF
>TRBD1|NA|TRBJ2-1|TRBV15|15
TGTGCCACCAGCAGAGATCGGACAGGGAAATATGAGCAGTTCTTC
CATSRDRTGKYEQFF